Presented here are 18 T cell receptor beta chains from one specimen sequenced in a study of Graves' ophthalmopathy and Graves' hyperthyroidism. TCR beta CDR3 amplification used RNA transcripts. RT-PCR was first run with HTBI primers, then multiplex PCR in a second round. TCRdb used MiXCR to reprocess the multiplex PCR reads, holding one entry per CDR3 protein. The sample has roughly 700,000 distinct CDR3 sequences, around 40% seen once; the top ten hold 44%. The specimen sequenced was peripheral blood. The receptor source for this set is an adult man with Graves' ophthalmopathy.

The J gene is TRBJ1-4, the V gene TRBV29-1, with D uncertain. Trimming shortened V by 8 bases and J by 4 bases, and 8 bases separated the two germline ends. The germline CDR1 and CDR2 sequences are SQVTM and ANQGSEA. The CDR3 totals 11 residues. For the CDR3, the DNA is TGCAGCATACTGTTTAATGAAAAACTGTTTTTT. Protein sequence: CSILFNEKLFF.

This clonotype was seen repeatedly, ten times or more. The CDR3 spells CASSLAGWETQYF. The CDR3 nucleotides read TGTGCCAGCAGCTTGGCAGGGTGGGAGACCCAGTACTTC. This chain joins TRBV11-2 and TRBJ2-5; possible D gene TRBD1, 5 bases. The CDR3 spans 13 residues. The germline CDR1 and CDR2 sequences are SGHAT and FQNNGV. V was pared by 3 bases and J by 5 bases, with 10 bases between.

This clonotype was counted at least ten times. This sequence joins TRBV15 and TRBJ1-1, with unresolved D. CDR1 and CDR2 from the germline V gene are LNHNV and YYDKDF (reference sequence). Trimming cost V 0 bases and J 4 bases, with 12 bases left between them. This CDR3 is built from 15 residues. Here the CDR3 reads CATSRDLGDSTEAFF. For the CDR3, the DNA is TGTGCCACCAGCAGAGATCTCGGGGATAGCACTGAAGCTTTCTTT.

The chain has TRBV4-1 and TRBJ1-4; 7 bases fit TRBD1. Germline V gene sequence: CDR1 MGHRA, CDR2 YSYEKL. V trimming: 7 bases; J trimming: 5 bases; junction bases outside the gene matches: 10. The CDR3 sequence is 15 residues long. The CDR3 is CASKNEPGQNEKLFF. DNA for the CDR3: TGCGCCAGCAAAAACGAACCGGGACAGAATGAAAAACTGTTTTTT.

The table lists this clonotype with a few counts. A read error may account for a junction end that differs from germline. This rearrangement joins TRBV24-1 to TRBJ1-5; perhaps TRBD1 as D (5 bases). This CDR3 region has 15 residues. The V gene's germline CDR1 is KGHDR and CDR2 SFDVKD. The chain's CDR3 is CASSAQADSIQPQHF. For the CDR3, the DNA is TGTGCCAGCAGTGCCCAAGCAGACAGTATTCAGCCCCAGCATTTT.

CDR3 amino acids: CASSSSGGAIYEQFF. CDR3 in DNA: TGTGCCAGCAGCTCGTCAGGGGGCGCGATCTATGAGCAGTTCTTC. The rearrangement uses TRBV7-9 and TRBJ2-1, with TRBD1 identical over 8 bases. Germline CDR1 is SEHNR and CDR2 is FQNEAQ (reference sequence). The V segment lost 4 bases and the J segment 8 bases; nucleotides outside the gene matches: 10. This CDR3 region has 15 residues.

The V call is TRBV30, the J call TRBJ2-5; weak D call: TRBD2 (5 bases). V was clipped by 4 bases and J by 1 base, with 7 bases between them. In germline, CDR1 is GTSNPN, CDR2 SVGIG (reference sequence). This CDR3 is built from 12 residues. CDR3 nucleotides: TGTGCCTGGACGGCGGGCCAAGAGACCCAGTACTTC. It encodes CAWTAGQETQYF.

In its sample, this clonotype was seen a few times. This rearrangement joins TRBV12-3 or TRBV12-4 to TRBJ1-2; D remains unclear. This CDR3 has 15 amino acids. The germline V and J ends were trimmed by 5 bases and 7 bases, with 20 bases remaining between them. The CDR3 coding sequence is TGTGCCAGCAGTATGCGAAGGCAGGCCCCCCGTGGCTACACCTTC. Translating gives CASSMRRQAPRGYTF.

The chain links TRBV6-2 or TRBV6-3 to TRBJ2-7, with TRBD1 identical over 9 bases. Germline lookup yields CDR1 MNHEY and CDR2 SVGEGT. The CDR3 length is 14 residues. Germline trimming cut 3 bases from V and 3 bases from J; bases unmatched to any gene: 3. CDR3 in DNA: TGTGCCAGCAGTTATGGGGACAGGGTCTACGAGCAGTACTTC. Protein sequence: CASSYGDRVYEQYF.

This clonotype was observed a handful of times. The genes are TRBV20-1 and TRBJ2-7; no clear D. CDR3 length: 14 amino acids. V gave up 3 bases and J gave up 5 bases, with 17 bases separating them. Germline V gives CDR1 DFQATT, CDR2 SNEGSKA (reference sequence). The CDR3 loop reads CSARMMQGSHEQYF. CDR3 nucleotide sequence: TGCAGTGCTAGGATGATGCAAGGGTCCCACGAGCAGTACTTC.

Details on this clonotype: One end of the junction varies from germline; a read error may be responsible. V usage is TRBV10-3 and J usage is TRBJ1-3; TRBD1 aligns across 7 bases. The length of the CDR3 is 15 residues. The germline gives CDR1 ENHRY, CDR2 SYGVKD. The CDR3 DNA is TGTGCCATCAGTATGACAGGGCTCAATGGCTACACCATATACTTT. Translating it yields CAISMTGLNGYTIYF.

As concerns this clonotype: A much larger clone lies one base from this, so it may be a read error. The CDR3, as DNA: TGTGCCACCAGCCTTAAGCGGGGCAGGGCGGTAGAGACCCAGTACTTC. Protein: CATSLKRGRAVETQYF. The gene calls are TRBV15 and TRBJ2-5; TRBD2 aligns across 7 bases. The CDR3 totals 16 residues. The germline CDR1 and CDR2 sequences are LNHNV and YYDKDF (reference sequence). The trim removed 5 bases at V and 4 bases at J, leaving 13 bases unmatched. Full variable domain (rest looked up from reference TRBV15 and TRBJ2-5): DAMVIQNPRYQVTQFGKPVTLSCSQTLNHNVMYWYQQKSSQAPKLLFHYYDKDFNNEADTPDNFQSRRPNTSFCFLDIRSPGLGDTAMYLCATSLKRGRAVETQYFGPGTRLLVL.

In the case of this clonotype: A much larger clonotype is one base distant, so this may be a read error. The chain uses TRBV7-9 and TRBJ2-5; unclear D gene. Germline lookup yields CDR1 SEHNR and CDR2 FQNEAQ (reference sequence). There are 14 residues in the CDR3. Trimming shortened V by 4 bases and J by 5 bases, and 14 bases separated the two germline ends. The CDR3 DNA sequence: TGTGCCAGCAGCTCCACGGGCAGTCGGGAGACCCAGTACTTC. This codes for CASSSTGSRETQYF.

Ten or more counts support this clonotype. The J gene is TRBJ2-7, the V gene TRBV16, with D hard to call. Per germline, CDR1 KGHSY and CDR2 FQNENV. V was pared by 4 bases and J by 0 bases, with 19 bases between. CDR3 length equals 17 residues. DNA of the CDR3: TGTGCCAGCAGCCCGCATGGCGTCAACCCCCGCTCCTACGAGCAGTACTTC. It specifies CASSPHGVNPRSYEQYF.

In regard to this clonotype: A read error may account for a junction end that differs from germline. This chain's CDR3 is CASSQTKPGQGRTMNTEAFF. As DNA, the CDR3 is TGCGCCAGCAGCCAGACAAAACCGGGACAGGGGCGCACCATGAACACTGAAGCTTTCTTT. The chain uses TRBV11-2 and TRBJ1-1, with TRBD1 identical over 10 bases. The germline V gene has CDR1 SGHAT and CDR2 FQNNGV. This CDR3 has 20 residues.

CDR3 bases: TGCGCCAGGGGATCCGACGGGAACAATGAGCAGTTCTTC. This sequence encodes CARGSDGNNEQFF. The J gene is TRBJ2-1, the V gene TRBV10-1; D perhaps matches TRBD2 (5 bases). The CDR3 covers 13 residues. Germline loops: CDR1 WNHNN, CDR2 SYGVQD (reference sequence). Trimming cost V 9 bases and J 5 bases, with 14 bases left between them.

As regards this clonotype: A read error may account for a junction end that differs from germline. CDR3 nucleotide sequence: TGCAGCGTCTACATACAGGGGAGAGAGGAAAAACTGCTTTTT. Translating it yields CSVYIQGREEKLLF. This chain connects TRBV29-1 to TRBJ1-4; 7 bases are a match to TRBD1. The germline V gene encodes CDR1 SQVTM and CDR2 ANQGSEA. The CDR3 spans 14 residues.

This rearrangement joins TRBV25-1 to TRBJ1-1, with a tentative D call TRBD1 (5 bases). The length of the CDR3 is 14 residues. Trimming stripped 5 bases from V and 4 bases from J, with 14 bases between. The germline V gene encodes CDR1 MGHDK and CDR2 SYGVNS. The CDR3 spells CASSLRGDVTEAFF. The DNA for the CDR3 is TGTGCCAGCAGTTTGAGGGGCGACGTCACTGAAGCTTTCTTT.